This entry lists 17 T cell receptor beta chains sequenced from one sample in a study of T cell repertoires in cytomegalovirus infection. Their antigens remain unidentified. TCRdb re-analysed the reads in MiXCR, keeping a single row per CDR3 protein. The sample has tens of thousands of distinct CDR3 sequences; about 19% are singletons. The specimen was CD8+ T cells from cultured PBMCs, collected from culture after CMV antigen stimulation. The receptors originated from a human donor in good health (CMV status not recorded). Some clones in this sample may be carry-over from other donors' samples.

The chain employs TRBV10-3 and TRBJ1-5; D gene unclear. V dropped 3 bases and J dropped 0 bases, with 9 bases sitting between them. Germline CDR1 ENHRY, CDR2 SYGVKD. The CDR3 length is 15 residues. This chain's CDR3 is CAISEDNYSNQPQHF. The CDR3 coding sequence is TGTGCCATCAGTGAAGACAACTATAGCAATCAGCCCCAGCATTTT.

The sample holds a few counts of this clonotype. The rearrangement links TRBV7-2 to TRBJ2-7, with D uncertain. V was clipped by 1 base and J by 0 bases, with 13 bases between them. The germline V gene encodes CDR1 SGHTA and CDR2 FQGNSA. The length of the CDR3 is 16 residues. This CDR3 is CASSLDPTDLSYEQYF. CDR3 DNA sequence: TGTGCCAGCAGCTTAGACCCAACGGACCTCTCCTACGAGCAGTACTTC.

This chain joins TRBV30 and TRBJ2-7; D unresolved. V was clipped by 5 bases and J by 0 bases, with 14 bases between them. The CDR3 is 14 residues long. Germline V gene lookup returns CDR1 GTSNPN and CDR2 SVGIG (reference sequence). The CDR3 sequence: CAWGYDPSSYEQYF. The DNA of the CDR3 is TGTGCCTGGGGCTATGACCCGAGCTCCTACGAGCAGTACTTC.

The chain links TRBV7-2 to TRBJ2-1; 9 bases map to TRBD1. V dropped 5 bases and J dropped 8; count of bases not matched to a gene: 10. The CDR3 is 15 amino acids. In germline, CDR1 is SGHTA, CDR2 FQGNSA. CDR3 sequence reads: CASSQTGGRLDEQFF. In nucleotides, the CDR3 is TGTGCCAGCAGCCAGACAGGGGGACGACTGGATGAGCAGTTCTTC.

This clonotype was picked up a small number of times. The chain is built from TRBV5-6 and TRBJ2-7; TRBD1 matches at 7 bases. V shed 4 bases and J 0 bases; nucleotides not matched to a gene: 4. The germline V gene has CDR1 SGHDT and CDR2 YYEEEE. The CDR3 has 14 residues. The chain's CDR3 is CASSIGTASYEQYF. DNA of the CDR3: TGTGCCAGCAGCATAGGGACAGCCTCCTACGAGCAGTACTTC.

V is TRBV7-8 and J is TRBJ2-5, with 10 positions matching TRBD2. Germline V gives CDR1 SGHVS, CDR2 FQNEAQ. V lost 4 bases to trimming and J lost 5 bases; unmatched junction nucleotides: 7. The CDR3 has 15 amino acids. CDR3 in amino acids: CASSWLGTSVETQYF. The CDR3 DNA reads as TGTGCCAGCAGCTGGTTAGGGACTAGCGTGGAGACCCAGTACTTC.

This clonotype was seen a handful of times. The gene calls are TRBV12-3 or TRBV12-4 and TRBJ2-1, with D perhaps matching TRBD2 (6 bases). The V gene lost 5 bases and the J gene lost 10 bases, with 15 bases spanning the gap. The CDR3 contains 13 residues. CDR3 residues: CASSRERPWEQFF. CDR3 sequence (DNA): TGTGCCAGCAGTCGGGAGCGGCCATGGGAGCAGTTCTTC.

The rearrangement links TRBV7-2 to TRBJ1-1; D unresolved. The CDR3 has 12 amino acids. The V end was cut by 3 bases, the J end by 5 bases, with 7 bases between. The germline V gene has CDR1 SGHTA and CDR2 FQGNSA. This CDR3 is CASSFGSTEAFF. The CDR3 DNA reads as TGTGCCAGCAGCTTTGGTTCGACTGAAGCTTTCTTT.

The genes are TRBV4-1 and TRBJ1-1; D is unresolved. The CDR3 loop spans 12 amino acids. V lost 2 bases, J lost 1 base, and 2 bases lay in between. Germline V gene data show CDR1 as MGHRA and CDR2 as YSYEKL. Written as DNA, the CDR3 is TGCGCCAGCAGCCAACCGAACACTGAAGCTTTCTTT. Its protein is CASSQPNTEAFF.

The rearrangement joins TRBV30 to TRBJ1-1; maybe TRBD1 (5 bases). Germline V gene sequence: CDR1 GTSNPN, CDR2 SVGIG (reference sequence). V lost 4 bases, J lost 10 bases, and 16 bases lay in between. The CDR3 length is 12 residues. The CDR3 loop reads CAWMGREWVAFF. In nucleotides, the CDR3 is TGTGCCTGGATGGGCAGGGAATGGGTAGCTTTCTTT.

This clonotype has more than one count but fewer than ten. J is TRBJ1-1 and V is TRBV19; 7 nucleotides agree with TRBD1. Germline V CDR1 and CDR2: LNHDA, SQIVND (reference sequence). V was pared by 6 bases and J by 4 bases, with 11 bases of the junction left unmatched. This CDR3 has 15 residues. The CDR3 DNA is TGTGCCAGTAGAACCCAGTTGGCAGGGGGCACTGAAGCTTTCTTT. Translating it yields CASRTQLAGGTEAFF.

The chain carries TRBV7-2 and TRBJ1-2; D remains ambiguous. This CDR3 region has 14 residues. V was cut by 1 base and J by 4 bases, with 10 bases left in between. The germline gives CDR1 SGHTA, CDR2 FQGNSA. The CDR3 loop reads CASSLGEGPYGYTF. As DNA, the CDR3 is TGTGCCAGCAGCTTAGGTGAGGGCCCCTATGGCTACACCTTC.

In its sample, this clonotype was seen a few times. The chain has TRBV2 and TRBJ1-2; 7 bases agree with TRBD1. The V segment lost 7 bases and the J segment 4 bases; nucleotides outside the gene matches: 3. Germline CDR1 SNHLY, CDR2 FYNNEI. This CDR3 is 12 amino acids long. In DNA form, the CDR3 reads TGTGCCAGCATAGGGGGCAGCTATGGCTACACCTTC. It translates to CASIGGSYGYTF.

This clonotype was counted only a few times. The rearrangement links TRBV19 to TRBJ1-1; D ambiguous. V shed 1 base and J shed 2 bases, with 11 bases lying between them. This CDR3 comprises 15 residues. Germline V gives CDR1 LNHDA, CDR2 SQIVND (reference sequence). CDR3 in amino acids: CASSIGYRSNTEAFF. The DNA for the CDR3 is TGTGCCAGTAGTATAGGATACAGATCAAACACTGAAGCTTTCTTT.

The chain has TRBV7-2 and TRBJ2-1; tentatively, D is TRBD2 (6 bases). Trimming removed 4 bases from V and 9 bases from J, with 7 bases in between. This CDR3 has 11 residues. From germline, CDR1 is SGHTA and CDR2 FQGNSA. Here the CDR3 reads CASSWRGEQFF. The CDR3 DNA is TGTGCCAGCAGCTGGCGGGGTGAGCAGTTCTTC.

In nucleotides, the CDR3 is TGTGCCAGCCTAGATCGGGATTTAAGCTACACCTTC. Amino acids: CASLDRDLSYTF. The chain employs TRBV6-2 or TRBV6-3 and TRBJ1-2; no definite D call. The CDR3 is 12 residues long. The germline V gene has CDR1 MNHEY and CDR2 SVGEGT. The V end was cut by 8 bases, the J end by 9 bases, with 16 bases between.

The chain carries TRBV12-3 or TRBV12-4 and TRBJ2-3, with 13 bases identical to TRBD2. The CDR3 is made up of 15 amino acids. The junction had 6 bases not matched to a gene; V was cut back by 5 bases and J by 7 bases. The CDR3 nucleotides are TGTGCCAGCAGTCCGGGACTAGCGGGGATGAATACGCAGTATTTT. This codes for CASSPGLAGMNTQYF.